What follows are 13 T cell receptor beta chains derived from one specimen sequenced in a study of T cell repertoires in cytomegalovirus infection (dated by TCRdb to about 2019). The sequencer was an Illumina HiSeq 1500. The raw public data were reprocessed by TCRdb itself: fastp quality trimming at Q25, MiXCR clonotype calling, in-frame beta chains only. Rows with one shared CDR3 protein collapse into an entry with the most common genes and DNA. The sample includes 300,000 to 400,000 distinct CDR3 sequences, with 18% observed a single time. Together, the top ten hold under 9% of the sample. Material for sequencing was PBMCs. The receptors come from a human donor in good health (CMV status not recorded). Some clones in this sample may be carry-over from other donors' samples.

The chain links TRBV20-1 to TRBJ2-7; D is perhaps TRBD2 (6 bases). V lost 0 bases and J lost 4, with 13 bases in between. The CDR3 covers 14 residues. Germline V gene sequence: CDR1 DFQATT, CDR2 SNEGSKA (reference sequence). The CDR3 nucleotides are TGCAGTGCTAGAGATCGGGGGTTCGCTTACGAGCAGTACTTC. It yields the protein CSARDRGFAYEQYF.

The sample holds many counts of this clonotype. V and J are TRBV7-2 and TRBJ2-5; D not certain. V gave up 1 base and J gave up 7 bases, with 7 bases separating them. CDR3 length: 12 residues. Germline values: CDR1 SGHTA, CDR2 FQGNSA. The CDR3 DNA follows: TGTGCCAGCAGCTTAGAAGGGCGGACCCAGTACTTC. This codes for CASSLEGRTQYF.

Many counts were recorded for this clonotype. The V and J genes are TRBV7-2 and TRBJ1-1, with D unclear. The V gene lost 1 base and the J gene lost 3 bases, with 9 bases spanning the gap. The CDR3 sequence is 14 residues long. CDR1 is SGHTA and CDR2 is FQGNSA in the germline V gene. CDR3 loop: CASSLVARDTEAFF. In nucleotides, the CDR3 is TGTGCCAGCAGCTTAGTGGCCCGGGACACTGAAGCTTTCTTT.

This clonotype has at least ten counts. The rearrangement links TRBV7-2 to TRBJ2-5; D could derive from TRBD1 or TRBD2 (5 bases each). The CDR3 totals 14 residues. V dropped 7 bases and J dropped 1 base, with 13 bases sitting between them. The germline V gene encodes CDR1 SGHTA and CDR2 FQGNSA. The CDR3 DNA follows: TGTGCCAGCACCCTGGGACGCATCCAAGAGACCCAGTACTTC. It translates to CASTLGRIQETQYF. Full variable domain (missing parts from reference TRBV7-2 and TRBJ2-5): GAGVSQSPSNKVTEKGKDVELRCDPISGHTALYWYRQSLGQGLEFLIYFQGNSAPDKSGLPSDRFSAERTGGSVSTLTIQRTQQEDSAVYLCASTLGRIQETQYFGPGTRLLVL.

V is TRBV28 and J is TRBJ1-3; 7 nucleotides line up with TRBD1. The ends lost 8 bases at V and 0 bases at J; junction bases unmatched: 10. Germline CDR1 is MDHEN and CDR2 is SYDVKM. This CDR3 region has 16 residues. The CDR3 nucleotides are TGTGCCAGCGGACGGGGGGGACAGACCTCTGGAAACACCATATATTTT. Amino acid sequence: CASGRGGQTSGNTIYF.

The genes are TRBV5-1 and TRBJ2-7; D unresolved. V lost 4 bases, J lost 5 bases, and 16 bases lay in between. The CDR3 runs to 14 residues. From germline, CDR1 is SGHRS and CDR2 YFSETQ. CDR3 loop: CASSHLLLTDEQYF. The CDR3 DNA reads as TGCGCCAGCAGCCATCTCCTGCTTACAGACGAGCAGTACTTC.

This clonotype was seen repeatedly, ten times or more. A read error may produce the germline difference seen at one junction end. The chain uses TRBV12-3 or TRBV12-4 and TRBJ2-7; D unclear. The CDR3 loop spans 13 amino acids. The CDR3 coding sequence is TGTGCCAGCAGCTTAGGCCAGAGTTACGAGCAGTACTTC. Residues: CASSLGQSYEQYF.

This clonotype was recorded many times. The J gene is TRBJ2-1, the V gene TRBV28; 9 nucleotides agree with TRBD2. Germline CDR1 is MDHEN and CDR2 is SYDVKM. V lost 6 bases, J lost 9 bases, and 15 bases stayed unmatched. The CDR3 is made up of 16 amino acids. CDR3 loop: CASRSAGTSTRSEQFF. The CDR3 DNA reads TGTGCCAGCAGGTCGGCCGGGACTAGCACACGAAGTGAGCAGTTCTTC.

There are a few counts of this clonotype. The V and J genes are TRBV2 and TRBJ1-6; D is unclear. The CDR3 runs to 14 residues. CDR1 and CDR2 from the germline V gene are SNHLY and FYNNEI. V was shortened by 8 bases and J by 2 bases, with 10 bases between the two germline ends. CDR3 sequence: CASFSGAYNSPLHF. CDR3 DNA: TGTGCCAGCTTCTCCGGAGCCTATAATTCACCCCTCCACTTT.

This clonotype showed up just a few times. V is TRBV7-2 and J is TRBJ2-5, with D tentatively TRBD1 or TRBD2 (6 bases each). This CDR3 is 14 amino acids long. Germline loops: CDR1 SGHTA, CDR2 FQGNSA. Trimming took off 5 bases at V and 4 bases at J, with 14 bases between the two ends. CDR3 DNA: TGTGCCAGCAGCCAATGGGGGGCGCGAGAGACCCAGTACTTC. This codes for CASSQWGARETQYF.

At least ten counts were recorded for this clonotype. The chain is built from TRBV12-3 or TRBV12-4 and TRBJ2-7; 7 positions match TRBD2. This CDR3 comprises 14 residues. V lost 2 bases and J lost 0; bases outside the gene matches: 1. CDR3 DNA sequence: TGTGCCAGCAGTTTAAGGGACTACTCCTACGAGCAGTACTTC. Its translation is CASSLRDYSYEQYF.

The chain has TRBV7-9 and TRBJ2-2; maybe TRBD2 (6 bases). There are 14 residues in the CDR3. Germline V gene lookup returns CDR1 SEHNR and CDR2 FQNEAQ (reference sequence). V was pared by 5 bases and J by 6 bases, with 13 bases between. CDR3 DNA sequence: TGTGCCAGCAGCGGGACTTACAGCCCCGGGGAGCTGTTTTTT. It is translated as CASSGTYSPGELFF.

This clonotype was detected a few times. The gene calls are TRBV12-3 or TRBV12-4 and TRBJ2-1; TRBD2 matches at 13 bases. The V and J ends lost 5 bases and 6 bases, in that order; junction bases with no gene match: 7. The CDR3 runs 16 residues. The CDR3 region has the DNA TGTGCCAGCAGTCCATGGACTAGCGGGGGTTTCAATGAGCAGTTCTTC. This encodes CASSPWTSGGFNEQFF.